This TCR beta chain comes out of a study of T-cell memory formation after mild COVID-19. After 5'RACE with constant-segment primers, TCR alpha and TCR beta cDNA libraries carrying sample barcodes and UMIs were obtained. Each CDR3 protein gets one entry after TCRdb re-called the 5' RACE reads with MiXCR. The table shows approximately 400,000 distinct CDR3 sequences, with more than 15% occurring only once. Germline assignment: CDR1 SEHNR and CDR2 FQNEAQ (reference sequence). V was cut by 5 bases and J by 10 bases, with 15 bases left in between. This CDR3 has 14 amino acids. This clonotype appeared many times. The antigen is undetermined. Notes on the study in general: Most CD4+ clones that shrank were in CM and EM, while CD8+ ones turned up in EMRA.

V and J are TRBV7-9 and TRBJ1-6, with a possible D match to TRBD1 (6 bases). Sequenced: PBMCs or a T cell subset sorted from them (not recorded which). The source is a man younger than 35 who had mild COVID-19 (a few samples of this study predate the infection). Cell type and time point are not known. The CDR3 reads CASSSQGWGSPLHF. For the CDR3, the DNA is TGTGCCAGCAGCAGCCAGGGGTGGGGATCACCCCTCCACTTT.